This T cell receptor beta chain was recorded in a study of shared clonotypes between healthy human individuals. General study results and limits: When compared with the clonotypes that were shared by all four sorted-subset donors, the non-shared clonotypes turned out to have lower generation probabilities. What limited the represented genetic and exposure-history diversity was the small number of donors.

Profiled with immunoSEQ multiplex PCR; TCRdb holds only in-frame clones, not every one. The repertoire holds about 600,000 clones, with 98% as singletons. Naive CD8 cells lacked CD45RO and underwent positive selection for CCR7, leaving out terminally differentiated effector memory CD45RA+ cells. All donors were healthy HIV-negative adults lacking recent acute infections or vaccinations. A word on this clone: What it binds is unknown.

The material sequenced was naive CD8+ T cells sorted from blood. This TCR was recovered from a man in his thirties or forties in good health.

The CDR3 DNA sequence: TGTGCCATCAGTGAGGACAGATCCTTAACCTATGGCTACACCTTC. Translated: CAISEDRSLTYGYTF. This chain uses TRBV10-3 with TRBJ1-2, with D maybe TRBD1 (5 bases). Germline V CDR1 and CDR2: ENHRY, SYGVKD. V lost 2 bases to trimming and J lost 4 bases, with 14 bases between them. There are 15 residues in the CDR3.